This T cell receptor beta chain emerged from a study of sequential checkpoint blockade in melanoma. Study at large: TCRβ was sequenced from DNA of 91 pretreatment tumors.

Documented treatment: randomized to nivolumab then ipilimumab (arm A) or the reverse (arm B). TCRdb's copy holds only in-frame clones and misses some; the assay was immunoSEQ multiplex PCR. The sample records 12,000 or so clones, approximately 25% being singletons. With 1 base removed from V and 2 bases from J, the gap between germline ends came to 12 bases. From germline, CDR1 is MGHRA and CDR2 YSYEKL. The CDR3 spans 15 residues. This clone was seen repeatedly, ten times or more. The TCR was taken from a human donor with melanoma. The material sequenced was tumor tissue (inferred from file names), taken from a patient given nivolumab and ipilimumab in sequence. The chain has TRBV4-1 and TRBJ2-7; D uncertain. The CDR3 nucleotides are TGCGCCAGCAGCCAAGGGCAGAGCCCCACCTACGAGCAGTACTTC. Amino acids: CASSQGQSPTYEQYF.